This section outlines one T cell receptor (beta chain) sequence together with its context. Germline V gene data show CDR1 as GTSNPN and CDR2 as SVGIG (reference sequence). CDR3 length equals 11 residues. The J segment lost 5 bases and the V segment lost 8 bases, leaving 4 bases of the junction unmatched. These data belong to a study of blood T cell repertoires in COVID-19. Turning to the study itself: Whether acute or convalescent, the COVID-19 samples came from the United States, Italy and Spain. In each case, the material was cDNA or gDNA derived from T cells, B-cell-depleted T cells, or PBMCs.

Per the original methods: It was from reference gene primer amplification that nucleated cell counts were estimated. Produced via immunoSEQ multiplex PCR; TCRdb's table is partial and in-frame only. V and J calls and clone size follow that table, whereas D and trimming were derived from the DNA. The repertoire holds about 68,000 clones, with 70% to 90% as singletons. Sequencing was performed on peripheral blood. The clonotype was recovered from a man aged 45-65 years with acute or convalescent COVID-19. The chain is built from TRBV30 and TRBJ2-7, with TRBD1 matching over 9 bases. The CDR3 sequence is CAGGQGHEQYF. DNA of the CDR3: TGTGCCGGGGGACAGGGCCACGAGCAGTACTTC.